This entry lists 17 T cell receptor beta chains sequenced from one sample in a study of monozygotic twins with cystic fibrosis listed by TCRdb under 2021. Library method: the immunoSEQ multiplex PCR assay. TCRdb mirrors the immuneACCESS table, restricted to in-frame sequences. Some clones are absent from its copies; in checked studies, under half trace to an unresolved V gene, and the reason for the others is unknown. This sample has approximately 34,000 clones in its table, and over 70% of those were observed once. The leading ten clones occupy under 2% of the sample. Source material: blood. All receptors come from a girl aged 2 to 9 with cystic fibrosis.

The chain carries TRBV7-2 and TRBJ2-5, with a weak D call TRBD2 (5 bases). V lost 1 base to trimming and J lost 5 bases, with 20 bases between them. The germline CDR1 and CDR2 sequences are SGHTA and FQGNSA. There are 17 residues in the CDR3. CDR3 amino acids: CASSLGGLRLIWETQYF. The DNA of the CDR3 is TGTGCCAGCAGCTTAGGTGGACTGAGACTAATATGGGAGACCCAGTACTTC.

The rearrangement joins TRBV11-1 to TRBJ2-5, with a tentative D call TRBD2 (6 bases). From germline, CDR1 is SGHAT and CDR2 FQDESV (reference sequence). CDR3 length: 14 amino acids. Trimming removed 4 bases from V and 5 bases from J, with 14 bases in between. This CDR3 is CASSWRAGPETQYF. CDR3 DNA sequence: TGTGCCAGCAGCTGGAGGGCGGGGCCGGAGACCCAGTACTTC.

The chain couples TRBV7-2 to TRBJ2-3; D not certain. Germline assignment: CDR1 SGHTA and CDR2 FQGNSA. V lost 0 bases to trimming and J lost 5 bases, with 18 bases between them. The CDR3 totals 17 residues. The DNA for the CDR3 is TGTGCCAGCAGCTTAGCTGTTTTGGCAGCTAGACAAGATACGCAGTATTTT. Amino acid sequence: CASSLAVLAARQDTQYF.

This chain links TRBV7-9 with TRBJ1-3; tentatively, D is TRBD1 (6 bases). V lost 5 bases and J 4 bases, leaving 12 bases between the germline ends. CDR3 size: 14 residues. CDR1 is SEHNR, CDR2 FQNEAQ, per germline (reference sequence). The CDR3, as DNA: TGTGCCAGCAGCCCCGGACAGATAGGAAACACCATATATTTT. Encoded protein: CASSPGQIGNTIYF.

This clone was picked up a small number of times. This chain uses TRBV2 with TRBJ2-4, with 7 bases aligning to TRBD2. Trimming took 6 bases from V and 3 from J; bases not matched to a gene: 5. CDR1 SNHLY and CDR2 FYNNEI come from the germline V gene. The CDR3 loop spans 14 amino acids. The CDR3 nucleotides are TGTGCCAGCAGCTCGGGGGGAAGCAAAAACATTCAGTACTTC. Amino acid sequence: CASSSGGSKNIQYF. Looking up the rest from reference TRBV2 and TRBJ2-4 gives the full variable domain: EPEVTQTPSHQVTQMGQEVILRCVPISNHLYFYWYRQILGQKVEFLVSFYNNEISEKSEIFDDQFSVERPDGSNFTLKIRSTKLEDSAMYFCASSSGGSKNIQYFGAGTRLSVL.

The rearrangement uses TRBV4-1 and TRBJ2-2; D not resolved. There are 15 residues in the CDR3. The V gene lost 0 bases and the J gene lost 8 bases, with 13 bases spanning the gap. Germline CDR1 is MGHRA and CDR2 is YSYEKL. The CDR3, as DNA: TGCGCCAGCAGCCAAGATCGTATAGGCCGAGGGGAGCTGTTTTTT. Translated: CASSQDRIGRGELFF.

The V call is TRBV27, the J call TRBJ1-6, with D unresolved. The CDR3 sequence is 19 residues long. V was clipped by 2 bases and J by 0 bases, with 17 bases between them. The germline V gene has CDR1 MNHEY and CDR2 SMNVEV (reference sequence). The CDR3 DNA reads TGTGCCAGCAGTTTAATCTATTCGCGGTTCAGCTCCTATAATTCACCCCTCCACTTT. It specifies CASSLIYSRFSSYNSPLHF.

The table lists this clone with a few counts. The chain combines TRBV6-5 with TRBJ1-6, with 7 bases identical to TRBD1. The CDR3 loop spans 14 amino acids. The V gene end was trimmed by 6 bases and the J gene end by 5 bases; junction bases not matched to a gene: 4. The germline CDR1 and CDR2 sequences are MNHEY and SVGAGI. The CDR3 DNA follows: TGTGCCAGCAGAATGACAGGGAATAATTCACCCCTCCACTTT. Protein product: CASRMTGNNSPLHF.

The gene calls are TRBV30 and TRBJ1-3; D unresolved. The V end was cut by 0 bases, the J end by 3 bases, with 6 bases between. CDR3 length equals 13 residues. CDR1 is GTSNPN, CDR2 SVGIG, per germline (reference sequence). The CDR3, as DNA: TGTGCCTGGAGTGTATCGGGTGGAAACACCATATATTTT. Its protein is CAWSVSGGNTIYF.

In its sample, this clone was seen once. One end of the junction is discordant with germline, which a read error may explain. This chain links TRBV6-5 with TRBJ1-2; D perhaps matches TRBD1 (6 bases). This CDR3 is built from 12 residues. Germline CDR1 reads MNHEY; CDR2 reads SVGAGI. As DNA, the CDR3 is TGTGCCAGCAGTTACGCCGGGGACACCCTGGGCTTC. This encodes CASSYAGDTLGF.

The CDR3 reads CASSTTRLGDTQYF. The CDR3 nucleotides are TGTGCCAGCTCGACTACTCGACTTGGAGATACGCAGTATTTT. The chain carries TRBV18 and TRBJ2-3, with D possibly matching TRBD2 (5 bases). This CDR3 region has 14 residues. The V gene's germline CDR1 is KGHSH and CDR2 LQKENI. The ends were cut back, 6 bases at V and 5 bases at J, with 15 bases in the middle.

The chain recombines TRBV5-1 with TRBJ2-3; TRBD2 agrees at 8 bases. From germline, CDR1 is SGHRS and CDR2 YFSETQ. The CDR3 is made up of 14 amino acids. J was trimmed by 5 bases and V by 2 bases; bases with no gene match: 4. The CDR3 bases are TGCGCCAGCAGCTTCGGGACTAGGCAAGATACGCAGTATTTT. Protein sequence: CASSFGTRQDTQYF.

The rearrangement links TRBV18 to TRBJ2-5; D is unclear. This CDR3 spans 13 amino acids. The V end was cut by 3 bases, the J end by 0 bases, with 5 bases between. Germline assignment: CDR1 KGHSH and CDR2 LQKENI. The CDR3 sequence is CASSPSYQETQYF. The CDR3 DNA sequence: TGTGCCAGCTCACCTTCGTACCAAGAGACCCAGTACTTC.

J is TRBJ2-5 and V is TRBV18, with a tentative D call TRBD1 (6 bases). The CDR3 sequence is 14 residues long. Germline CDR1 is KGHSH and CDR2 is LQKENI. V lost 5 bases and J 1 base, leaving 11 bases between the germline ends. The CDR3 coding sequence is TGTGCCAGCTCAACGAGACAGGTCCAAGAGACCCAGTACTTC. It specifies CASSTRQVQETQYF.

The V and J genes are TRBV29-1 and TRBJ2-7; D might be TRBD1 (6 bases). V gave up 7 bases and J gave up 1 base, with 8 bases separating them. Germline V gene lookup returns CDR1 SQVTM and CDR2 ANQGSEA. This CDR3 comprises 11 residues. In DNA, the CDR3 is TGCAGCGCCGGACAGTCCTACGAGCAGTACTTC. Its translation is CSAGQSYEQYF.

The chain carries TRBV27 and TRBJ2-7; D uncertain. Trimming removed 7 bases at V and 0 bases at J, with 10 bases between. The CDR3 has 13 amino acids. Germline assignment: CDR1 MNHEY and CDR2 SMNVEV (reference sequence). CDR3 loop: CASKSLSSYEQYF. The CDR3 nucleotides are TGTGCCAGCAAGAGCCTGAGCTCCTACGAGCAGTACTTC.

About this clone: A junction end diverges from the germline sequence, so it may reflect a read error. The chain employs TRBV16 and TRBJ1-4, with TRBD1 as a possible D gene (5 bases). In germline, CDR1 is KGHSY, CDR2 FQNENV. CDR3 size: 15 residues. CDR3 coding DNA: TGTGCCAGCAGCGCCGGGGCAATAATATCCCCCGGGGAGAATTTT. The encoded protein is CASSAGAIISPGENF.